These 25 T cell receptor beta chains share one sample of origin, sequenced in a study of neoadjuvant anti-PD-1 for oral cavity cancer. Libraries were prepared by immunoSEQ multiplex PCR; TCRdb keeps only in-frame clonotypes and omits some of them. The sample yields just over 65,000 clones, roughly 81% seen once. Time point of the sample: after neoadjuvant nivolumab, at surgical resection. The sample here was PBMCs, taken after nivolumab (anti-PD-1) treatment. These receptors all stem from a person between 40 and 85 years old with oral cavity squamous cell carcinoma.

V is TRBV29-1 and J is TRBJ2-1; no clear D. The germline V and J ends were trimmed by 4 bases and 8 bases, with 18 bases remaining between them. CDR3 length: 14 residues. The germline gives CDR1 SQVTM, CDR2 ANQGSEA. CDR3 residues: CSVGVTNQMDEQFF. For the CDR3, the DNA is TGCAGCGTTGGAGTGACCAACCAAATGGATGAGCAGTTCTTC.

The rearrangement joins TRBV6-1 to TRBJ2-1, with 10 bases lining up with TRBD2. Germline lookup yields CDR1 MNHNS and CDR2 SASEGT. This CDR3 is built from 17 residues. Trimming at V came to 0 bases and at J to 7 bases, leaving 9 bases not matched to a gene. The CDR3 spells CASSEALGASGRNEQFF. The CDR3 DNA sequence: TGTGCCAGCAGTGAAGCGCTAGGGGCTAGCGGGAGAAATGAGCAGTTCTTC.

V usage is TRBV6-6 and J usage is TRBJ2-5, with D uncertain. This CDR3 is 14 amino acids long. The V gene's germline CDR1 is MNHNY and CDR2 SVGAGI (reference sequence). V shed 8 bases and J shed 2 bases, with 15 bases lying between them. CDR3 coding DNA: TGTGCCAGCGCGACTCCTACCTTTCAAGAGACCCAGTACTTC. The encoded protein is CASATPTFQETQYF.

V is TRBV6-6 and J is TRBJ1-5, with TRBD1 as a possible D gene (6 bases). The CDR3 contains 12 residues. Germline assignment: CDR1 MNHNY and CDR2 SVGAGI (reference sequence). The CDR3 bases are TGTGCAACCCGGGACATCAATCAGCCCCAGCATTTT. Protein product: CATRDINQPQHF.

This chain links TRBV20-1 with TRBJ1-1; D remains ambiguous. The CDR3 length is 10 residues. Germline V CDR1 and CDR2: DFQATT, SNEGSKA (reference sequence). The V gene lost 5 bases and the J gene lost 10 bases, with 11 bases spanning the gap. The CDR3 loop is CSAGAFGAFF. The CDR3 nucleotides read TGCAGTGCTGGCGCCTTCGGAGCTTTCTTT.

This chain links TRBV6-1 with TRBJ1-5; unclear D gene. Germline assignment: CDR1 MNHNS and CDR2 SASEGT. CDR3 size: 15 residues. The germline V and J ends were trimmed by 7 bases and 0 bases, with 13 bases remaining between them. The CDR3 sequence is CASNVSPNSNQPQHF. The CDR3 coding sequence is TGTGCCAGCAATGTAAGTCCCAATAGCAATCAGCCCCAGCATTTT.

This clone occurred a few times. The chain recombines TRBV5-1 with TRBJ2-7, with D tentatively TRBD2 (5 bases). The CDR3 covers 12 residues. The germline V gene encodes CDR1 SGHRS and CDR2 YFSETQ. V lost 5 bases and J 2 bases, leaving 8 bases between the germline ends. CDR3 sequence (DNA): TGCGCCAGCAGGAGGGATCCCTACGAGCAGTACTTC. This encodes CASRRDPYEQYF.

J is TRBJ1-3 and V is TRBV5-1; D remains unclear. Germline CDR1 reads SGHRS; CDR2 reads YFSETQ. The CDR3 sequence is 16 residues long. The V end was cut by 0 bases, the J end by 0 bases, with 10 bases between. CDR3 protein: CASSLDTPSSGNTIYF. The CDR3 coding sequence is TGCGCCAGCAGCTTGGATACACCTAGCTCTGGAAACACCATATATTTT.

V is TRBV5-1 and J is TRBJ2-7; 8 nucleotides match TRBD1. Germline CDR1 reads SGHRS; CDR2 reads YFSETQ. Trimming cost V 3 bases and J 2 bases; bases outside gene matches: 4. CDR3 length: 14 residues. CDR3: CASSSGQAAYEQYF. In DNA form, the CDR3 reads TGCGCCAGCAGCTCGGGACAGGCGGCCTACGAGCAGTACTTC.

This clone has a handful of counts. Here the CDR3 reads CASSEFAGAPRGYTF. The CDR3 DNA follows: TGTGCCAGCAGTGAATTTGCAGGGGCGCCTCGGGGCTACACCTTC. The rearrangement uses TRBV25-1 and TRBJ1-2, with D possibly matching TRBD1 (6 bases). This CDR3 has 15 residues. Germline V gene data show CDR1 as MGHDK and CDR2 as SYGVNS. V was pared by 1 base and J by 8 bases, with 17 bases between.

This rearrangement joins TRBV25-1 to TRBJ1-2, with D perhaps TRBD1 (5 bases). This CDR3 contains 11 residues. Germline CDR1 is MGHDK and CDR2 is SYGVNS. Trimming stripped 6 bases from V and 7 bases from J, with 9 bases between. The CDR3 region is CASSQGSGYTF. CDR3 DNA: TGTGCCAGCAGCCAGGGCTCTGGCTACACCTTC.

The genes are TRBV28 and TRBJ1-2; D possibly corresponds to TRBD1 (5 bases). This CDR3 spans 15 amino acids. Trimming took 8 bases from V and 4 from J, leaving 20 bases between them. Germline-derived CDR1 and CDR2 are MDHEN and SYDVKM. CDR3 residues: CASGPSSGLSYGYTF. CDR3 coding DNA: TGTGCCAGCGGGCCCTCCTCAGGGCTATCCTATGGCTACACCTTC.

As DNA, the CDR3 is TGTGCCAGCAGCCCACAGCGGGCTTCCTACAATGAGCAGTTCTTC. Its protein product is CASSPQRASYNEQFF. The chain employs TRBV11-2 and TRBJ2-1, with D perhaps matching TRBD2 (6 bases). The V and J ends lost 5 bases and 1 base respectively, with 12 bases between them. Looked up from germline, CDR1 is SGHAT and CDR2 is FQNNGV. This CDR3 has 15 residues.

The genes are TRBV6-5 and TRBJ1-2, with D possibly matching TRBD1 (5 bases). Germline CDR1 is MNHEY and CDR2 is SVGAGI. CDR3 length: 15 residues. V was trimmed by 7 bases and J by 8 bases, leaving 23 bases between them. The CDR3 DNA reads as TGTGCCAGCACCCAAGGGCGGGGGAGGGGTGGAGGCTACACCTTC. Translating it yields CASTQGRGRGGGYTF.

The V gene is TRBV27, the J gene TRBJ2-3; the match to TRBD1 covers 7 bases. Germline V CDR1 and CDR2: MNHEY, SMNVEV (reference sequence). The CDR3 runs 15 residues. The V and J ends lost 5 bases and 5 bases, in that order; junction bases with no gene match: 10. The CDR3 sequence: CASSTYRDSQDTQYF. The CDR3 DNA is TGTGCCAGCAGTACCTACCGGGACAGTCAAGATACGCAGTATTTT.

CDR3 residues: CSATGNNEQFF. Written as DNA, the CDR3 is TGCAGTGCGACAGGGAACAATGAGCAGTTCTTC. The V call is TRBV20-1, the J call TRBJ2-1; 7 nucleotides align to TRBD1. The CDR3 loop spans 11 amino acids. After removal of 6 bases from V and 5 bases from J, the junction contained 1 base not matched to a gene. CDR1 and CDR2 from the germline V gene are DFQATT and SNEGSKA (reference sequence).

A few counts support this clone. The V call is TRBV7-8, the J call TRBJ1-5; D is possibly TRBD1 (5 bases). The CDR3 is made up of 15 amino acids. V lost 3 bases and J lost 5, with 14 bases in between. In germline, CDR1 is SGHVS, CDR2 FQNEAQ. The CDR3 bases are TGTGCCAGCAGCTTCTGGACGGGGGTGGATCAGCCCCAGCATTTT. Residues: CASSFWTGVDQPQHF. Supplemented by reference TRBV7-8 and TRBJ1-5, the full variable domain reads GAGVSQSPRYKVAKRGQDVALRCDPISGHVSLFWYQQALGQGPEFLTYFQNEAQLDKSGLPSDRFFAERPEGSVSTLKIQRTQQEDSAVYLCASSFWTGVDQPQHFGDGTRLSIL.

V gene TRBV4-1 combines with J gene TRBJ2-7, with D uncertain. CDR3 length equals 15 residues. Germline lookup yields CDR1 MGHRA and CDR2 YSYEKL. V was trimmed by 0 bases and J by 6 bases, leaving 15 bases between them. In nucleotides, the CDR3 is TGCGCCAGCAGCCAAGACAACTCGAATCTACGCGAGCAGTACTTC. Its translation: CASSQDNSNLREQYF.

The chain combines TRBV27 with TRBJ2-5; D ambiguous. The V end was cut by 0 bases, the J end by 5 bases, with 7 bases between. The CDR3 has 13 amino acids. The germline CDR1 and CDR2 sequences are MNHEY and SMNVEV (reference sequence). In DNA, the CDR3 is TGTGCCAGCAGTTTATCAGCCTGGGAGACCCAGTACTTC. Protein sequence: CASSLSAWETQYF.

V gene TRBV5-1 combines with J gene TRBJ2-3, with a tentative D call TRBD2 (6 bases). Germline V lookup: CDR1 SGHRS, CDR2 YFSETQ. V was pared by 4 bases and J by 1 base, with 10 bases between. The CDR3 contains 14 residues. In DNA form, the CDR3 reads TGCGCCAGCAGCCCTAGCGCTGGCACAGATACGCAGTATTTT. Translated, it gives CASSPSAGTDTQYF.

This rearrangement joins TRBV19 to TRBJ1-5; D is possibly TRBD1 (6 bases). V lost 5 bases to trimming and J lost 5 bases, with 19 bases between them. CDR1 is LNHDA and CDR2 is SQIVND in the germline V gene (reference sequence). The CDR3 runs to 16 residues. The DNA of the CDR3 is TGTGCCAGTAGTCCCCGGGACACCCGAATGGATCAGCCCCAGCATTTT. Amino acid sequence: CASSPRDTRMDQPQHF.

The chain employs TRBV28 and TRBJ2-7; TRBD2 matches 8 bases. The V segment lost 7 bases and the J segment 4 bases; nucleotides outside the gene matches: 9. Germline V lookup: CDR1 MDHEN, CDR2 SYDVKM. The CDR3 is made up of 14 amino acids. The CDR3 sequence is CASIKTGGFYEQYF. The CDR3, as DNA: TGTGCCAGCATAAAAACGGGAGGGTTTTACGAGCAGTACTTC. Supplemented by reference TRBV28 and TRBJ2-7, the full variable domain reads DVKVTQSSRYLVKRTGEKVFLECVQDMDHENMFWYRQDPGLGLRLIYFSYDVKMKEKGDIPEGYSVSREKKERFSLILESASTNQTSMYLCASIKTGGFYEQYFGPGTRLTVT.

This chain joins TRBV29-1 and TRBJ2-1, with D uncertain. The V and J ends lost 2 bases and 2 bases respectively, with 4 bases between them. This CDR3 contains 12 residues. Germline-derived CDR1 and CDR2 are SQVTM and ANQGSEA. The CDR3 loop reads CSVEWTYNEQFF. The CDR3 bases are TGCAGCGTTGAATGGACCTACAATGAGCAGTTCTTC.

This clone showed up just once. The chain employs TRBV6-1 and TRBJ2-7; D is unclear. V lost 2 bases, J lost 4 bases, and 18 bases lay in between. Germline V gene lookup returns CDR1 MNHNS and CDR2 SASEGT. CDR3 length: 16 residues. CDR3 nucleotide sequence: TGTGCCAGCAGTGAACAAGGGTCCAGATTGGGTTACGAGCAGTACTTC. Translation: CASSEQGSRLGYEQYF.

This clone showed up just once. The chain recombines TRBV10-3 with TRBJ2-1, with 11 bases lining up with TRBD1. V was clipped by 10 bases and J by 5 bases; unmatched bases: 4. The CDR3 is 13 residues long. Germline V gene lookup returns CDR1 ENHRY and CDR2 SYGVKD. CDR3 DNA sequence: TGTGCCACTGGACAGGGGGCCGACAATGAGCAGTTCTTC. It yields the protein CATGQGADNEQFF.